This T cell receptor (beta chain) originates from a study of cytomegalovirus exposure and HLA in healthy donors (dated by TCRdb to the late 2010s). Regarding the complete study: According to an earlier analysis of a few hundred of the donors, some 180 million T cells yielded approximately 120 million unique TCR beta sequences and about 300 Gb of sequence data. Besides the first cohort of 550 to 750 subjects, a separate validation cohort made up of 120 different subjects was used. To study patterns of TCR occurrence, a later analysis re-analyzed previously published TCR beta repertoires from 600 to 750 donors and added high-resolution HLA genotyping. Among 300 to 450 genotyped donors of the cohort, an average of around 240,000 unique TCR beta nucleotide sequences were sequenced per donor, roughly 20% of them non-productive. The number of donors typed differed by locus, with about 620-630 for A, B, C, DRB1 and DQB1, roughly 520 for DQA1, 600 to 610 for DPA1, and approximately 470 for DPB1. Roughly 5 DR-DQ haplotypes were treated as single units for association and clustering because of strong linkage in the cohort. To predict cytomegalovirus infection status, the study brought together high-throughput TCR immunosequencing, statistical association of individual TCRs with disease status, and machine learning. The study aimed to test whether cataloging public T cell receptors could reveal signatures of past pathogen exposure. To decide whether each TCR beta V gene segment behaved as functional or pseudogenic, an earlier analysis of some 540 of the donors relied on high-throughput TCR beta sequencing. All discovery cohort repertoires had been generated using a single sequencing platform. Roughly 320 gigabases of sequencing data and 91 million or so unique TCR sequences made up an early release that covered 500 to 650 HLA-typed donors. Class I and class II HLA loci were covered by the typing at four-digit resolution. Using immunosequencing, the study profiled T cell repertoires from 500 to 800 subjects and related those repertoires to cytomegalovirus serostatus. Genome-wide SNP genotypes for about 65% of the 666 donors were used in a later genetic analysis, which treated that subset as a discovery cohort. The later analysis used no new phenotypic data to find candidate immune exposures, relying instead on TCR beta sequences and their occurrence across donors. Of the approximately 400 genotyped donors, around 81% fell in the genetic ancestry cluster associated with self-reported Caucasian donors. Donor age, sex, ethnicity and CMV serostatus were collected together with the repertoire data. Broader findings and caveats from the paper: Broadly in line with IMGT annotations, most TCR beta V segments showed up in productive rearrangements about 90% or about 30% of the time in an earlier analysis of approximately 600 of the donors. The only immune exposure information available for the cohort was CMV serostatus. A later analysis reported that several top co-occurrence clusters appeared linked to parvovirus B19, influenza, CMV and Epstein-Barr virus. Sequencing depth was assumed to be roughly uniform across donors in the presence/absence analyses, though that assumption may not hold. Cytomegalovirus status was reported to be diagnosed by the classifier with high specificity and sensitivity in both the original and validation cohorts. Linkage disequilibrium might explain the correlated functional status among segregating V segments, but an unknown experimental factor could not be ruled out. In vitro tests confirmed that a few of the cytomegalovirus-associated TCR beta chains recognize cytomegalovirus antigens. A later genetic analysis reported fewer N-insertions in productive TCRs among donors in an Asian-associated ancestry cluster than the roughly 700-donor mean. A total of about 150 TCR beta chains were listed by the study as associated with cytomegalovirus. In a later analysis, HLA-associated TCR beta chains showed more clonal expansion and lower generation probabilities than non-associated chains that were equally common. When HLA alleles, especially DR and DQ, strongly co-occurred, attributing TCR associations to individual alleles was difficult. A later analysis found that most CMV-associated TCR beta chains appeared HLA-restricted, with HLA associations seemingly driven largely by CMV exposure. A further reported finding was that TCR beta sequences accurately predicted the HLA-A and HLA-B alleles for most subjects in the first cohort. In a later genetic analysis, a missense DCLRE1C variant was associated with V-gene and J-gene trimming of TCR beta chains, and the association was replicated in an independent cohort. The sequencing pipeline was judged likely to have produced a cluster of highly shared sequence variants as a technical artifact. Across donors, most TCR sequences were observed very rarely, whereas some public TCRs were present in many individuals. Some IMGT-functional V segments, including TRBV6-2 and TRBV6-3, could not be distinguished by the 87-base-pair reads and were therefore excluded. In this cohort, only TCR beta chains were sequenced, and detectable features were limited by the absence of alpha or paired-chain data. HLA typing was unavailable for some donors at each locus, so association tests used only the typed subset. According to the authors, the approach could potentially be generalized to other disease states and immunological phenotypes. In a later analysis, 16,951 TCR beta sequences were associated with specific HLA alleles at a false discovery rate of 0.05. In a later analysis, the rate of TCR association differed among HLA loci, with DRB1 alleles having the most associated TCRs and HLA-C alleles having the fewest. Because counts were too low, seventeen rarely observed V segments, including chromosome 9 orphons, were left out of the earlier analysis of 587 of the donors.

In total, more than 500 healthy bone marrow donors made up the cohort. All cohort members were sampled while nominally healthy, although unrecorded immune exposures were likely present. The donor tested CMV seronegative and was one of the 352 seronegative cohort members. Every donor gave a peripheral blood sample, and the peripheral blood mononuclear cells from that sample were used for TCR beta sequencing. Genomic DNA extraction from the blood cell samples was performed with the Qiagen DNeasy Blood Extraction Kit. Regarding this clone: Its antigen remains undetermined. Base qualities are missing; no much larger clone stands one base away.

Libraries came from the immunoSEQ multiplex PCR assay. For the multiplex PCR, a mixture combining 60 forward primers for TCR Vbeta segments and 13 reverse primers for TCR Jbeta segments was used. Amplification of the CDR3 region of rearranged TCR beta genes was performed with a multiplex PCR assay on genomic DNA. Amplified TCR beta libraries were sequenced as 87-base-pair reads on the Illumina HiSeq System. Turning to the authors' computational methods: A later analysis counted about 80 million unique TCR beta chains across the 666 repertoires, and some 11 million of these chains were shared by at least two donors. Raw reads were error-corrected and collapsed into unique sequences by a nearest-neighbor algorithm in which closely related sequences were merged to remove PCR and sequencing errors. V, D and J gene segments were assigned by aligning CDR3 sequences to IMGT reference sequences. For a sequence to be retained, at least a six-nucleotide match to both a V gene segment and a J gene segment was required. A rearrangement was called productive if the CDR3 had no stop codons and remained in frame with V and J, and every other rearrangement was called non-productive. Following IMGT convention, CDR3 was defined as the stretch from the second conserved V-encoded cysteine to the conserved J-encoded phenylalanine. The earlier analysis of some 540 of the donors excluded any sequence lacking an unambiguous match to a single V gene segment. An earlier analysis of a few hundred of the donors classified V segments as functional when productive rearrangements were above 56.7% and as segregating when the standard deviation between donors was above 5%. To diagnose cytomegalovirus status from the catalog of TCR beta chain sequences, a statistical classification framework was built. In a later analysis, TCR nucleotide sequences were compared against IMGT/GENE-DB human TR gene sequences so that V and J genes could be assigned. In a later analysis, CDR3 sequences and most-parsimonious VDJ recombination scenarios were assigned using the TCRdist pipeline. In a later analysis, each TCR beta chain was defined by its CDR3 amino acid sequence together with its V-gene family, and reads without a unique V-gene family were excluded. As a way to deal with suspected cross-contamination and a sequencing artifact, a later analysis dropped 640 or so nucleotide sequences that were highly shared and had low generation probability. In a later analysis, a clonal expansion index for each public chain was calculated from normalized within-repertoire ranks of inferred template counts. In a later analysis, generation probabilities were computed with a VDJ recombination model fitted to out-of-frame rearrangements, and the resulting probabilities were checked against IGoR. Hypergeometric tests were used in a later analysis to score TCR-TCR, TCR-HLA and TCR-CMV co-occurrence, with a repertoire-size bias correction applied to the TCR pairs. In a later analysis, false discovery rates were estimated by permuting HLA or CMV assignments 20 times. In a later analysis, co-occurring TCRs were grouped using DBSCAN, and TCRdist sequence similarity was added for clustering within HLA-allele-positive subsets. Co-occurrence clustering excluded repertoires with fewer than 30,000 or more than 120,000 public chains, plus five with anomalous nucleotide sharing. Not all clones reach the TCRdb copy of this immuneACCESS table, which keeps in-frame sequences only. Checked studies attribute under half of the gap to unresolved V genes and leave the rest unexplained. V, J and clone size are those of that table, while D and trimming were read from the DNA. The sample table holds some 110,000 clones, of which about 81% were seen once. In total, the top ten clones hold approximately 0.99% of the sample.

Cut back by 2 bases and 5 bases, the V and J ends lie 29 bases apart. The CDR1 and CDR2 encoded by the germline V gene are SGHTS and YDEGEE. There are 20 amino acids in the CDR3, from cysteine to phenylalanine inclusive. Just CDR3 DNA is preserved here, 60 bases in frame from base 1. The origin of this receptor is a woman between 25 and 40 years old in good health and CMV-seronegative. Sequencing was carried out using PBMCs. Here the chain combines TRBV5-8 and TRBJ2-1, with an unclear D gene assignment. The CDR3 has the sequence CASSFSELTLTLKQNNEQFF. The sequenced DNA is TGTGCCAGCAGCTTCTCGGAGCTAACCCTCACCCTCAAACAAAACAATGAGCAGTTCTTC.